Below are 9 T cell receptor beta chains sequenced from a single sample in a study of vaccination and CD4 T cells after COVID-19. Cultured CD4+ T-cell DNA underwent Oncomine TCR Beta short-read sequencing. TCRdb processed the PCR reads anew with MiXCR; each CDR3 protein has one entry. In the table there are just over 15,000 distinct CDR3 sequences, roughly two fifths of which are singletons. Their recognized antigens are unknown. The treatment denotes: roughly 10-day PBMC culture with coronavirus spike peptide pools or control peptides (ViraFEST assay). Sequencing was performed on CD4+ T cells from blood, cultured in vitro, taken before SARS-CoV-2 vaccination. The source is a human donor who had recovered from COVID-19.

Only a few counts were recorded for this clonotype. This chain connects TRBV7-3 to TRBJ2-5; D not resolved. Germline V gene lookup returns CDR1 SGHTA and CDR2 FQGTGA. CDR3 length equals 13 residues. The V gene lost 1 base and the J gene lost 4 bases, with 7 bases spanning the gap. CDR3: CASSLNPRETQYF. DNA for the CDR3: TGTGCCAGCAGCTTAAACCCCAGAGAGACCCAGTACTTC. The full variable domain, its missing parts supplied by reference TRBV7-3 and TRBJ2-5, is GAGVSQTPSNKVTEKGKYVELRCDPISGHTALYWYRQSLGQGPEFLIYFQGTGAADDSGLPNDRFFAVRPEGSVSTLKIQRTERGDSAVYLCASSLNPRETQYFGPGTRLLVL.

Regarding this clonotype: An end of the junction does not agree with germline; a read error may underlie this. CDR3 residues: CVTSDLGDRGTDTQYF. CDR3 DNA: TGTGTCACCAGTGATTTGGGGGACAGGGGAACAGATACGCAGTATTTT. The J gene is TRBJ2-3, the V gene TRBV24-1, with 10 bases aligning to TRBD1. Germline lookup yields CDR1 KGHDR and CDR2 SFDVKD. This CDR3 is built from 16 residues.

This clonotype was counted between two and nine times. The V call is TRBV7-2, the J call TRBJ1-2; 9 bases are shared with TRBD1. Germline V gene sequence: CDR1 SGHTA, CDR2 FQGNSA. CDR3 length: 15 amino acids. After removal of 5 bases from V and 5 bases from J, the junction contained 9 bases not matched to a gene. The CDR3, as DNA: TGTGCCAGCAGCGCAACCGGGACAGGGTCGTATGGCTACACCTTC. Its protein product is CASSATGTGSYGYTF.

The sample holds a few counts of this clonotype. The chain recombines TRBV15 with TRBJ2-7, with 8 bases fitting TRBD2. The CDR3 has 16 residues. After removal of 3 bases from V and 7 bases from J, the junction contained 14 bases not matched to a gene. Per the germline V gene, CDR1 is LNHNV and CDR2 is YYDKDF (reference sequence). The CDR3 coding sequence is TGTGCCACCAGCAGTGGGAGCGGGAGAGTTCAATGGGAGCAGTACTTC. It is translated as CATSSGSGRVQWEQYF.

This chain uses TRBV19 with TRBJ1-1; 8 bases map to TRBD1. V shed 4 bases, J shed 0 bases, and the junction held 4 bases outside the gene matches. The V gene's germline CDR1 is LNHDA and CDR2 SQIVND (reference sequence). The CDR3 totals 15 residues. The CDR3 bases are TGTGCCAGTAGTAAACCGGGACAGGTGAACACTGAAGCTTTCTTT. This codes for CASSKPGQVNTEAFF. The full variable domain, with the rest looked up from reference TRBV19 and TRBJ1-1, is DGGITQSPKYLFRKEGQNVTLSCEQNLNHDAMYWYRQDPGQGLRLIYYSQIVNDFQKGDIAEGYSVSREKKESFPLTVTSAQKNPTAFYLCASSKPGQVNTEAFFGQGTRLTVV.

The V call is TRBV28, the J call TRBJ1-2, with D unresolved. The CDR3 loop spans 14 amino acids. Germline lookup yields CDR1 MDHEN and CDR2 SYDVKM. Trimming pared 10 bases from V and 0 bases from J, leaving 15 bases between. CDR3 DNA sequence: TGTGCCACGGAAGGGTCCGAGACTAACTATGGCTACACCTTC. Protein product: CATEGSETNYGYTF.

Only a few counts were recorded for this clonotype. The chain joins TRBV5-5 to TRBJ2-7, with D tentatively TRBD2 (5 bases). The CDR3 sequence is 13 residues long. V shed 1 base and J shed 7 bases, with 12 bases lying between them. Germline V CDR1 and CDR2: SGHKS, YYEKEE (reference sequence). This chain's CDR3 is CASSLNGKWEQYF. The DNA of the CDR3 is TGTGCCAGCAGCTTGAACGGGAAATGGGAGCAGTACTTC.

The V call is TRBV28, the J call TRBJ2-1, with D unclear. This CDR3 has 14 residues. The germline V gene has CDR1 MDHEN and CDR2 SYDVKM. The V gene lost 1 base and the J gene lost 2 bases, with 6 bases spanning the gap. CDR3: CASSLSGPYNEQFF. CDR3 sequence (DNA): TGTGCCAGCAGTTTATCAGGACCCTACAATGAGCAGTTCTTC.

The chain has TRBV6-2 or TRBV6-3 and TRBJ1-6, with a tentative D call TRBD1 (6 bases). With 6 bases removed from V and 7 bases from J, the gap between germline ends came to 13 bases. There are 14 residues in the CDR3. Germline V CDR1 and CDR2: MNHEY, SVGEGT. The DNA of the CDR3 is TGTGCCAGCAGCCGAGGGGGGGACAATTCACCCCTCCACTTT. Its protein is CASSRGGDNSPLHF.